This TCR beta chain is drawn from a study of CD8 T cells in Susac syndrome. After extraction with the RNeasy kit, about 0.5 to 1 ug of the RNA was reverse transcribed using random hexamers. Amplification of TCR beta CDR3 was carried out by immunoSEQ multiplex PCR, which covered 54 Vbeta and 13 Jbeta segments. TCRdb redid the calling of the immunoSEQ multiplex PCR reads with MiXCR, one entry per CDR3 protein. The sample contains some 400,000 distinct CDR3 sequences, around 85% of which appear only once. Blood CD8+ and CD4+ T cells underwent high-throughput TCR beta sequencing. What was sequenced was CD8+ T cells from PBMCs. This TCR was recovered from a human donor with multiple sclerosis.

CDR3 bases: TGTGCCAGCAGTGAAGGCGGGGGATACACCGGGGAGCTGTTTTTT. Its protein product is CASSEGGGYTGELFF. J is TRBJ2-2 and V is TRBV2; 7 bases map to TRBD2. The CDR3 runs to 15 residues. V gave up 1 base and J gave up 3 bases; unmatched junction bases: 2. Germline V gives CDR1 SNHLY, CDR2 FYNNEI.